This TCR beta chain was recovered during a study of blood T cell repertoires in COVID-19. Study information: PBMCs, B-cell-depleted T cells, or T cells were the source of the cDNA or gDNA that made up the material.

Under the authors' procedure: Reference gene primer amplification in the assay estimated nucleated cell counts. TCRdb keeps only in-frame clones here, not all; method: immunoSEQ multiplex PCR. That table is the source of V, J and clone size, and D and trimming were worked out from the DNA. The profile covers tens of thousands of clones, with about 88% appearing a single time and under 3% taken by the ten largest. The J segment lost 5 bases and the V segment lost 8 bases, leaving 11 bases of the junction unmatched. This CDR3 is 14 amino acids long. The germline gives CDR1 MNHEY, CDR2 SVGAGI. The specimen sequenced was peripheral blood. The V and J genes are TRBV6-5 and TRBJ1-1; TRBD1 aligns across 7 bases. This TCR derives from a man in his fifties or sixties with acute or convalescent COVID-19. The CDR3 sequence is CASSVEGAGTEAFF. Written as DNA, the CDR3 is TGTGCCAGCTCAGTGGAGGGGGCCGGGACTGAAGCTTTCTTT.